The 14 T cell receptor beta chains listed next were all sequenced from one sample in a study of blood T cell repertoires in COVID-19. TCRdb's copy holds only in-frame clones and misses some; the assay was immunoSEQ multiplex PCR. In the table there are about 250,000 clones, 70% to 90% of which are singletons. The sample comprised peripheral blood. These receptors originate from a woman between 40 and 55 years old who had recovered from COVID-19.

The chain is built from TRBV5-4 and TRBJ2-7; 9 bases are shared with TRBD2. V was clipped by 2 bases and J by 6 bases; unmatched bases: 9. This CDR3 is built from 15 residues. CDR1 is SGHNT, CDR2 YYREEE, per germline (reference sequence). CDR3 protein: CASSFEREAALEQYF. The DNA of the CDR3 is TGTGCCAGCAGCTTTGAGCGGGAGGCCGCCCTCGAGCAGTACTTC.

The J gene is TRBJ2-5, the V gene TRBV6-2 or TRBV6-3, with 13 bases that match TRBD2. Trimming cost V 5 bases and J 1 base; bases outside gene matches: 7. CDR3 size: 17 residues. Germline loops: CDR1 MNHEY, CDR2 SVGEGT. The CDR3 nucleotides read TGTGCCAGCAGTAGTGGGACTAGCGGGACTCCCCAAGAGACCCAGTACTTC. Translation: CASSSGTSGTPQETQYF.

The chain joins TRBV7-8 to TRBJ1-4, with D tentatively TRBD1 (5 bases). V lost 5 bases to trimming and J lost 5 bases, with 12 bases between them. This CDR3 has 14 residues. Germline loops: CDR1 SGHVS, CDR2 FQNEAQ. CDR3 in DNA: TGTGCCAGCAGCCCCCTGGGGGGGAATGAAAAACTGTTTTTT. Translating it yields CASSPLGGNEKLFF.

The V gene is TRBV25-1, the J gene TRBJ2-1; 7 bases match TRBD2. V lost 1 base and J lost 4; bases outside the gene matches: 4. Germline CDR1 reads MGHDK; CDR2 reads SYGVNS. The CDR3 length is 15 residues. CDR3 protein: CASSESGGRYNEQFF. DNA for the CDR3: TGTGCCAGCAGTGAATCTGGCGGGAGATACAATGAGCAGTTCTTC.

V usage is TRBV19 and J usage is TRBJ1-2; D is ambiguous. CDR3 length: 16 amino acids. CDR1 is LNHDA, CDR2 SQIVND, per germline (reference sequence). Trimming shortened V by 7 bases and J by 2 bases, and 20 bases separated the two germline ends. CDR3 sequence reads: CASTTRVGPGNYGYTF. CDR3 coding DNA: TGTGCCAGTACCACGAGGGTGGGTCCGGGCAACTATGGCTACACCTTC.

The chain joins TRBV19 to TRBJ1-2; D not certain. V was clipped by 1 base and J by 4 bases, with 10 bases between them. CDR1 and CDR2 from the germline V gene are LNHDA and SQIVND (reference sequence). The CDR3 loop spans 14 amino acids. The CDR3 region is CASSIGGVPYGYTF. The CDR3, as DNA: TGTGCCAGTAGTATAGGGGGAGTTCCCTATGGCTACACCTTC.

This chain links TRBV7-9 with TRBJ1-1; 7 nucleotides agree with TRBD1. Trimming at V came to 6 bases and at J to 6 bases, leaving 4 bases not matched to a gene. CDR1 and CDR2 from the germline V gene are SEHNR and FQNEAQ (reference sequence). This CDR3 region has 12 residues. In DNA, the CDR3 is TGTGCCAGCAGTATCAGGGGGTCTGAAGCTTTCTTT. Translation gives CASSIRGSEAFF.

The sample holds a few counts of this clone. This rearrangement joins TRBV5-1 to TRBJ1-1, with 7 bases that match TRBD1. Losses at the gene ends were 4 bases for V and 0 bases for J; bases not matched to a gene: 3. CDR1 is SGHRS, CDR2 YFSETQ, per germline. The CDR3 has 14 residues. The CDR3 protein is CASSPRGMNTEAFF. CDR3 nucleotide sequence: TGCGCCAGCAGCCCCAGGGGGATGAACACTGAAGCTTTCTTT.

The chain couples TRBV6-2 or TRBV6-3 to TRBJ2-1; no reliable D call. Trimming cost V 4 bases and J 6 bases, with 16 bases left between them. This CDR3 spans 15 amino acids. CDR1 MNHEY and CDR2 SVGEGT come from the germline V gene. Here the CDR3 reads CASSFRVWVANEQFF. Written as DNA, the CDR3 is TGTGCCAGCAGTTTCCGGGTTTGGGTGGCCAATGAGCAGTTCTTC.

The chain recombines TRBV7-2 with TRBJ2-1; D possibly corresponds to TRBD2 (7 bases). The CDR3 sequence is 13 residues long. The germline V and J ends were trimmed by 3 bases and 6 bases, with 9 bases remaining between them. From germline, CDR1 is SGHTA and CDR2 FQGNSA. The CDR3 spells CASSLGGPNEQFF. Written as DNA, the CDR3 is TGTGCCAGCAGCTTGGGGGGGCCCAATGAGCAGTTCTTC.

This sequence joins TRBV7-9 and TRBJ2-7; TRBD1 is a possible D gene (5 bases). Germline V CDR1 and CDR2: SEHNR, FQNEAQ (reference sequence). This CDR3 region has 13 residues. V lost 2 bases to trimming and J lost 7 bases, with 12 bases between them. The CDR3 region has the DNA TGTGCCAGCAGCTTACTCCAATCAGGGGAGCAGTACTTC. This encodes CASSLLQSGEQYF.

Here the CDR3 reads CASSGGLGANVLTF. In DNA form, the CDR3 reads TGTGCCTCAAGCGGGGGGCTGGGGGCCAACGTCCTGACTTTC. The chain recombines TRBV6-5 with TRBJ2-6; the match to TRBD2 covers 9 bases. The CDR3 length is 14 residues. Germline trimming cut 11 bases from V and 4 bases from J; bases unmatched to any gene: 6. Germline-derived CDR1 and CDR2 are MNHEY and SVGAGI.

The rearrangement uses TRBV7-3 and TRBJ2-3, with no clear D. The V and J ends lost 5 bases and 5 bases respectively, with 8 bases between them. The germline V gene has CDR1 SGHTA and CDR2 FQGTGA. There are 12 residues in the CDR3. The CDR3 protein is CASSAPGDTQYF. The CDR3 DNA reads TGTGCCAGCAGCGCCCCGGGAGATACGCAGTATTTT.

This clone was counted a single time. The V and J genes are TRBV19 and TRBJ1-2, with a weak D call TRBD1 (5 bases). Germline values: CDR1 LNHDA, CDR2 SQIVND (reference sequence). V was cut by 7 bases and J by 1 base, with 13 bases left in between. This CDR3 has 14 residues. CDR3 sequence reads: CASNPGGSNYGYTF. CDR3 coding DNA: TGTGCCAGTAACCCCGGGGGTAGTAACTATGGCTACACCTTC.